Listed below are T cell receptor beta chains from one sample, sequenced in a study of blood T cell repertoires in COVID-19. Clones were read by immunoSEQ multiplex PCR, and TCRdb kept only the in-frame ones, dropping some. The sample yields tens of thousands of clones, around 86% seen once. The sequenced sample was peripheral blood. The receptors come from a man in his sixties with acute or convalescent COVID-19. The CDR3 runs from the conserved cysteine through the conserved F or W. The order of the fields is D gene, CDR3 length, V gene, J gene, clone size, CDR3 protein, CDR3 DNA. The D gene is left open where the match is weak. Only part of the rows carry a size: once, few, many, or a class if the clone is expanded.

.	12	TRBV30	TRBJ2-5	.	CAWKGPGTPQYF	TGTGCCTGGAAGGGGCCAGGCACGCCCCAGTACTTC
TRBD1	17	TRBV7-8	TRBJ1-2	.	CASSRRTGAEYNYGYTF	TGTGCCAGCAGCCGCAGGACAGGGGCCGAGTACAACTATGGCTACACCTTC
.	12	TRBV5-8	TRBJ2-3	.	CASSSLTDTQYF	TGTGCCAGCAGCTCCCTCACAGATACGCAGTATTTT
TRBD2	15	TRBV5-1	TRBJ2-5	.	CASSAGLAGMGTQYF	TGCGCCAGCAGCGCGGGACTAGCGGGTATGGGGACCCAGTACTTC
.	12	TRBV2	TRBJ2-1	.	CASTPSRNEQFF	TGTGCCAGCACCCCCTCCCGCAATGAGCAGTTCTTC
.	14	TRBV4-2	TRBJ1-2	.	CASSHAGAGYGYTF	TGTGCCAGCAGCCATGCGGGGGCAGGCTATGGCTACACCTTC
.	14	TRBV5-4	TRBJ2-3	.	CASSSTPSTDTQYF	TGTGCCAGCAGCTCCACTCCTAGCACAGATACGCAGTATTTT
TRBD1	13	TRBV19	TRBJ1-1	.	CASSIQPGQREFF	TGTGCCAGTAGTATTCAACCGGGACAGAGGGAGTTCTTT
.	15	TRBV7-2	TRBJ2-4	once	CASSTPTKPKNIQYF	TGTGCCAGCAGCACTCCGACAAAACCCAAAAACATTCAGTACTTC
.	14	TRBV6-6	TRBJ2-2	.	CASTNLGGTGELFF	TGTGCCAGCACCAATTTGGGGGGCACCGGGGAGCTGTTTTTT
TRBD1	15	TRBV6-1	TRBJ1-2	few	CASSEFRTGPSGYTF	TGTGCCAGCAGTGAATTCAGGACAGGGCCCAGTGGCTACACCTTC
TRBD2	15	TRBV27	TRBJ2-2	.	CASSFSGGYTGELFF	TGTGCCAGCAGTTTTAGCGGGGGATACACCGGGGAGCTGTTTTTT
.	15	TRBV5-4	TRBJ1-1	once	CASSLVRGAGAEAFF	TGTGCCAGCAGCTTGGTTCGGGGGGCGGGAGCTGAAGCTTTCTTT
TRBD1	13	TRBV29-1	TRBJ2-7	.	CSVGEGQGYEQYF	TGCAGCGTTGGAGAGGGACAGGGCTACGAGCAGTACTTC
TRBD1	15	TRBV2	TRBJ2-7	.	CASSRSGTGGGEQYF	TGTGCCAGCAGTAGATCCGGGACAGGGGGCGGCGAGCAGTACTTC
TRBD2	16	TRBV5-1	TRBJ2-5	.	CASSLVSAGGRETQYF	TGCGCCAGCAGCTTGGTCTCAGCGGGGGGACGGGAGACCCAGTACTTC
.	14	TRBV6-5	TRBJ1-3	.	CASCQSPSGNTIYF	TGTGCCAGCTGTCAGTCACCCTCTGGAAACACCATATATTTT